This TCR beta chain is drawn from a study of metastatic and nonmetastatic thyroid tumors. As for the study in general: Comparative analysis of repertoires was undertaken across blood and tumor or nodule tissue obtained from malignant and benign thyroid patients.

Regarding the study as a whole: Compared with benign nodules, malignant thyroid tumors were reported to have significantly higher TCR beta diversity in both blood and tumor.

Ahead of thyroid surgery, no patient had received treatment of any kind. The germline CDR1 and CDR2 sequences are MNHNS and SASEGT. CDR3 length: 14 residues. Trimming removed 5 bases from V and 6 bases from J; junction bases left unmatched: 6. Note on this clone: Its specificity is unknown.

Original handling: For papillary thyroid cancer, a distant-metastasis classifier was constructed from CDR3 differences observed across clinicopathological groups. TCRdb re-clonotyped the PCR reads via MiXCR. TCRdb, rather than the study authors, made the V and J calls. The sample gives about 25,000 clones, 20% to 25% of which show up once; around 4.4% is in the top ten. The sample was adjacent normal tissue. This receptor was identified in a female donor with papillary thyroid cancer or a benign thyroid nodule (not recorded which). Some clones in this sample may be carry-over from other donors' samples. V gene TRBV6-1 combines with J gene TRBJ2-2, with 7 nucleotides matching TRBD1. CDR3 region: CASSFDRVAGELFF. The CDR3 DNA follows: TGTGCCAGCAGTTTTGACAGGGTTGCCGGGGAGCTGTTTTTT.